The TCR beta chain described here comes from a study of human T cells and chemical hapten exposure. Time point reported: patch test 3, about 24 weeks after DPC sensitization. The treatment was: therapeutic diphenylcyclopropenone sensitization with weekly scalp DPC. In its sample, this clonotype was seen a few times. V was clipped by 0 bases and J by 3 bases, with 6 bases between them. The germline V gene has CDR1 DFQATT and CDR2 SNEGSKA (reference sequence). This CDR3 has 12 residues. Methods used by the authors: From approximately 21,000 to 630,000 TCRs were found per sample, with a median of around 100,000. TCRdb analysed the RACE reads with MiXCR anew, one entry per CDR3 protein. TCRdb's processing, not the authors', yielded these V and J calls. Among about 190,000 distinct CDR3 sequences, approximately 24% were seen once, and the ten largest hold roughly 2.3%.

The specimen comprised whole blood, sampled in connection with sensitization to the hapten diphenylcyclopropenone (DPC). J is TRBJ2-7 and V is TRBV20-1, with D hard to call. The receptor comes from a woman between 35 and 50 years old with alopecia areata. Some clones in this sample may be carry-over from other donors' samples. CDR3 sequence reads: CSARDLYYEQYF. CDR3 nucleotide sequence: TGCAGTGCTAGAGACCTCTACTACGAGCAGTACTTC.